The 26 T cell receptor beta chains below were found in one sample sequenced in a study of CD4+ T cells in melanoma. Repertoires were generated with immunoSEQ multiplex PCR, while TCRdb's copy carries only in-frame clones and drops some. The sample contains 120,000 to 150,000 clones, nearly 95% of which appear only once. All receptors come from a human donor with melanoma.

The CDR3 region is CASNPESGGALEQFF. The CDR3 DNA reads TGTGCCAGCAACCCCGAGAGCGGGGGGGCCCTTGAGCAGTTCTTC. The gene calls are TRBV2 and TRBJ2-1, with 10 bases lining up with TRBD2. The ends lost 7 bases at V and 9 bases at J; junction bases unmatched: 12. The CDR3 spans 15 residues. Germline V gives CDR1 SNHLY, CDR2 FYNNEI.

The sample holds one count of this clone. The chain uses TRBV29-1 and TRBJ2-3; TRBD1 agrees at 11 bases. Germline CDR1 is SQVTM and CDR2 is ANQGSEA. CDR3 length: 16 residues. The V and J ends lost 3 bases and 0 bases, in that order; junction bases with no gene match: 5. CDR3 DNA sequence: TGCAGCGTTGAGGGGACAGGGGGATCTAGCACAGATACGCAGTATTTT. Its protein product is CSVEGTGGSSTDTQYF.

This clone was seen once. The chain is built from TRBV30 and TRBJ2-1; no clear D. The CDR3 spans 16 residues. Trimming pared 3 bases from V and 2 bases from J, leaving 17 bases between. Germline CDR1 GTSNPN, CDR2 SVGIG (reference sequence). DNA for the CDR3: TGTGCCTGGAGAGTGGGTGGACCCCGACCCTACAATGAGCAGTTCTTC. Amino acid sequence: CAWRVGGPRPYNEQFF.

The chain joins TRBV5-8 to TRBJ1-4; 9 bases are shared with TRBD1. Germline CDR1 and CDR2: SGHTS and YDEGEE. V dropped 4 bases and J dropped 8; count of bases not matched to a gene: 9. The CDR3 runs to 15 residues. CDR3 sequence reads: CASSRGGTGYEKLFF. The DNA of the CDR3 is TGTGCCAGCAGCCGCGGCGGGACAGGGTACGAAAAACTGTTTTTT.

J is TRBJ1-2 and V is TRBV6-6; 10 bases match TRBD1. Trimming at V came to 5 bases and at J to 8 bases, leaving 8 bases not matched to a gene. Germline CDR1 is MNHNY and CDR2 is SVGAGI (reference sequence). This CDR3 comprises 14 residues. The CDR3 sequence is CASSPRQGAGGYTF. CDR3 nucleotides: TGTGCCAGCAGTCCTCGACAGGGGGCGGGGGGCTACACCTTC.

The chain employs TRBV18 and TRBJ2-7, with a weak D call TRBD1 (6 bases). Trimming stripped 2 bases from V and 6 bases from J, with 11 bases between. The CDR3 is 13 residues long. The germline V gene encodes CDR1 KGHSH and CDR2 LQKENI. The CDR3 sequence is CASSPSDRSEQYF. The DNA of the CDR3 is TGTGCCAGCTCACCATCGGACAGATCCGAGCAGTACTTC.

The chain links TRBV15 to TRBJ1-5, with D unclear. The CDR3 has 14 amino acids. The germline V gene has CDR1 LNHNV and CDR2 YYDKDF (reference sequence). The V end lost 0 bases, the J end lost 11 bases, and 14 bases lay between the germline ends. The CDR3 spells CATSRDFTRVSQHF. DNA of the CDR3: TGTGCCACCAGCAGAGATTTTACAAGGGTCTCCCAGCATTTT.

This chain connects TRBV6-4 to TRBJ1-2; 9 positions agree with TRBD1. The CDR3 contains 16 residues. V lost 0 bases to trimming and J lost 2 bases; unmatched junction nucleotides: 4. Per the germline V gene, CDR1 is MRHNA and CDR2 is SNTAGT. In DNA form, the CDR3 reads TGTGCCAGCAGTGACTCGACCGGGACAGGGAACTATGGCTACACCTTC. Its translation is CASSDSTGTGNYGYTF.

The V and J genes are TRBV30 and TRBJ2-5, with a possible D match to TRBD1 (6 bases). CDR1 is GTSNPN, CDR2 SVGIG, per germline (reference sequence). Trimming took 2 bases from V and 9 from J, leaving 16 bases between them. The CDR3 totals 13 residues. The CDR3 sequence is CAWSLVTTGPQYF. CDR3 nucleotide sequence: TGTGCCTGGAGTCTCGTAACTACAGGGCCCCAGTACTTC.

This chain's CDR3 is CASSSYGGASGNTIYF. The CDR3 DNA follows: TGTGCCAGCAGCTCCTACGGGGGCGCCTCTGGAAACACCATATATTTT. V is TRBV6-6 and J is TRBJ1-3, with D possibly being TRBD1 (6 bases). The CDR3 consists of 16 residues. The germline gives CDR1 MNHNY, CDR2 SVGAGI (reference sequence). Deletions cut 6 bases from V and 0 bases from J, with 15 bases between.

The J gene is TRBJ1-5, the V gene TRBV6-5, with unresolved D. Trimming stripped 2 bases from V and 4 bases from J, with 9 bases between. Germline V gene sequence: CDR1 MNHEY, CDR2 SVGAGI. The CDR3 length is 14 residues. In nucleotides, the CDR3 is TGTGCCAGCAGTTACGATAAAGGTAATCAGCCCCAGCATTTT. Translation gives CASSYDKGNQPQHF.

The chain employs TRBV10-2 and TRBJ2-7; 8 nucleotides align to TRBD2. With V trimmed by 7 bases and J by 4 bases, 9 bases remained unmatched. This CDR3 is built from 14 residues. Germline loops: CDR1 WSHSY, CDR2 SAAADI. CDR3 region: CASTRGTRGYEQYF. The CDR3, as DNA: TGCGCCAGCACAAGAGGGACTAGAGGATACGAGCAGTACTTC.

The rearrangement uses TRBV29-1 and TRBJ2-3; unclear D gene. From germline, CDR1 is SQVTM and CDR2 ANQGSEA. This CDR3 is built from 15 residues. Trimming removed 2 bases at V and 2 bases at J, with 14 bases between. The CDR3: CSVEKHSHYTDTQYF. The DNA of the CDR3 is TGCAGCGTTGAAAAGCACAGCCATTACACAGATACGCAGTATTTT.

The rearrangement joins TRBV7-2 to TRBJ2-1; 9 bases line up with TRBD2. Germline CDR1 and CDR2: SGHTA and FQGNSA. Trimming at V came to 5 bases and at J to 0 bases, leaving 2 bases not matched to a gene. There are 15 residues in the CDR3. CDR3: CASSPSGTSYNEQFF. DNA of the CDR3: TGTGCCAGCAGCCCTAGCGGGACCTCCTACAATGAGCAGTTCTTC.

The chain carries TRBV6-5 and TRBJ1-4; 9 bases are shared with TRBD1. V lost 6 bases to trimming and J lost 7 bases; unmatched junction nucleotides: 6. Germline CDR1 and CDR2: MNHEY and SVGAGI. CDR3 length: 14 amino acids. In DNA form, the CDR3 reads TGTGCCAGCAGCCGGACAGGGGTCAGTGAAAAACTGTTTTTT. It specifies CASSRTGVSEKLFF.

Here the CDR3 DNA reads TGTGCCTGGAGTACTCGAGGAGGATCCTACACCTTC. Translation: CAWSTRGGSYTF. V gene TRBV30 combines with J gene TRBJ1-2; D gene ambiguous. The CDR3 contains 12 residues. V gave up 2 bases and J gave up 10 bases, with 14 bases separating them. Germline loops: CDR1 GTSNPN, CDR2 SVGIG (reference sequence).

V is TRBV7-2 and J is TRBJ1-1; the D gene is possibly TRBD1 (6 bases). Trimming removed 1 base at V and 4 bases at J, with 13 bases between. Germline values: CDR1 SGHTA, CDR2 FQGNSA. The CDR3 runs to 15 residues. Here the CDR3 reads CASSLGAAGATEAFF. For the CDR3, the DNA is TGTGCCAGCAGCTTAGGAGCGGCAGGGGCCACTGAAGCTTTCTTT.

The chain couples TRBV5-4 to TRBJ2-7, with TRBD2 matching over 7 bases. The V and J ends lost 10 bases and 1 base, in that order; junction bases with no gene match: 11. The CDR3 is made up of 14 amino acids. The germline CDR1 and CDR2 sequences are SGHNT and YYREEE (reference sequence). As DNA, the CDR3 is TGTGCCTCGAGCCGGGACTACCTATCCTACGAGCAGTACTTC. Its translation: CASSRDYLSYEQYF.

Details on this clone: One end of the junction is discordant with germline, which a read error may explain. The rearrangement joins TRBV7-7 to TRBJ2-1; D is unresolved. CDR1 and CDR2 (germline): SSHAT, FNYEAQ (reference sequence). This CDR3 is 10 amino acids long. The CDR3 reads CASSYNEQFF. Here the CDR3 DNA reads TGTGCTAGCAGTTACAATGAGCAGTTCTTC.

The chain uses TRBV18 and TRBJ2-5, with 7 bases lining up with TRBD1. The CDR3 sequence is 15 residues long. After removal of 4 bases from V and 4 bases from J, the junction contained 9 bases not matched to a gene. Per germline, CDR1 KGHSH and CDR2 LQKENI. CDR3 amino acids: CASSRDTGVGETQYF. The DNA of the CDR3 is TGTGCCAGCTCACGCGACACAGGGGTCGGAGAGACCCAGTACTTC.

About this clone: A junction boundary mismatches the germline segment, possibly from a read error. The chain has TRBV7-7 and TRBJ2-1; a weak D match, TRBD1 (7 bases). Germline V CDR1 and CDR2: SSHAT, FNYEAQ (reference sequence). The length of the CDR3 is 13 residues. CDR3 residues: CASSGRTGTEQFF. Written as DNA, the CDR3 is TGTGCTAGCAGCGGGCGGACAGGCACGGAGCAGTTCTTC.

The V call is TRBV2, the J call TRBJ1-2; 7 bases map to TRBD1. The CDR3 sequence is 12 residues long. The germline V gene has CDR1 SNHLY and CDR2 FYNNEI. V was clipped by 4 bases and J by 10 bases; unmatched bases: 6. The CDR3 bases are TGTGCCAGCAGTGGGGACAGTTTTCTCTACACCTTC. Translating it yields CASSGDSFLYTF.

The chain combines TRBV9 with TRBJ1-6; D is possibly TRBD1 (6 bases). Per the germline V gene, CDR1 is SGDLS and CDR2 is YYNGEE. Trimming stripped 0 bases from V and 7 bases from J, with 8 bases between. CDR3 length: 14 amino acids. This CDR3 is CASSVGTANSPLHF. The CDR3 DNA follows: TGTGCCAGCAGCGTAGGGACAGCCAATTCACCCCTCCACTTT.

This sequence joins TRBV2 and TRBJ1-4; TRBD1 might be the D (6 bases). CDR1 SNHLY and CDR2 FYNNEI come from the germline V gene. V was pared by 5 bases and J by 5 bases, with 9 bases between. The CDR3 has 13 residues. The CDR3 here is CASSPGQNEKLFF. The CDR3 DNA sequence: TGTGCCAGCAGTCCGGGACAAAATGAAAAACTGTTTTTT.

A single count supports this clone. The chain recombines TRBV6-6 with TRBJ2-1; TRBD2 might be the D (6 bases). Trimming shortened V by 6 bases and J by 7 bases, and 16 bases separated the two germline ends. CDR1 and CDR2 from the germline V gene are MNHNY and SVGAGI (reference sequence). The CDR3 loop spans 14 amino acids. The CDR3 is CASRPPGVWNEQFF. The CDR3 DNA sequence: TGTGCCAGCAGGCCGCCGGGGGTATGGAATGAGCAGTTCTTC.

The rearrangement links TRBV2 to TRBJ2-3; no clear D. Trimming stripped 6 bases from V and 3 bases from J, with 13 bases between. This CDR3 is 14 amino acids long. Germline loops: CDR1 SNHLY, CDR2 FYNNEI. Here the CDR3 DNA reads TGTGCCAGCAGCCTTCTGGCTGTGACAGATACGCAGTATTTT. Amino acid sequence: CASSLLAVTDTQYF.